The present TCR beta chain was sequenced within a study of T cell changes during pregnancy in multiple sclerosis. This table comes from immunoSEQ multiplex PCR, and its TCRdb copy is limited to in-frame clones, with some not included. The table has about 40,000 clones, under 95% seen once; the top ten hold roughly 13%. The material was CD8+ T cells from peripheral blood mononuclear cells, obtained in the first trimester of pregnancy. This sequence originates from a female donor with multiple sclerosis, enrolled in a pregnancy study.

The CDR3 DNA follows: TGTGCCAGCAGTGGCCCGACAGGGAGCGGAGAGACCCAGTACTTC. Translated, it gives CASSGPTGSGETQYF. The chain links TRBV6-5 to TRBJ2-5, with 7 bases lining up with TRBD1. The CDR3 loop spans 15 amino acids. Germline CDR1 is MNHEY and CDR2 is SVGAGI. J lost 4 bases, V lost 5 bases, and 10 bases had no gene match.